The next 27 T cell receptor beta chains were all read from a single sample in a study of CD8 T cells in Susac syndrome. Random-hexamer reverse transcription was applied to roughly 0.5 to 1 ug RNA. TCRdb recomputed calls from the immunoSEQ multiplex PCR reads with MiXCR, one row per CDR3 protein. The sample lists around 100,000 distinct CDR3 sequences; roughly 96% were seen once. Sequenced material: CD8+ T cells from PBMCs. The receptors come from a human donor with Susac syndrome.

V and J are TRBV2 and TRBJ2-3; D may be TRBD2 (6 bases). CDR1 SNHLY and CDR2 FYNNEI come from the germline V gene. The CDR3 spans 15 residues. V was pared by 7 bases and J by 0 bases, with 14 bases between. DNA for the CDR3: TGTGCCAGCACCCCGGGGGAACCTAGCACAGATACGCAGTATTTT. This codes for CASTPGEPSTDTQYF. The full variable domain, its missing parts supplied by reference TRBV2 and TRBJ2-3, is EPEVTQTPSHQVTQMGQEVILRCVPISNHLYFYWYRQILGQKVEFLVSFYNNEISEKSEIFDDQFSVERPDGSNFTLKIRSTKLEDSAMYFCASTPGEPSTDTQYFGPGTRLTVL.

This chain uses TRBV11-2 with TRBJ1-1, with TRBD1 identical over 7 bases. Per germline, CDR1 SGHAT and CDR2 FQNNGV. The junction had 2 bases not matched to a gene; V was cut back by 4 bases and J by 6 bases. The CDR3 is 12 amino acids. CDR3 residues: CASSYTGAEAFF. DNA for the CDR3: TGTGCCAGCAGCTACACAGGGGCTGAAGCTTTCTTT.

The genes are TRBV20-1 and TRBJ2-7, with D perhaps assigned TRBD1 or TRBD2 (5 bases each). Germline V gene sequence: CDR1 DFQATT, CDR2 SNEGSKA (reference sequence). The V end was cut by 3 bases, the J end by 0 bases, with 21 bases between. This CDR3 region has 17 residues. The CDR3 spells CSASDPGRLSLSYEQYF. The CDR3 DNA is TGCAGTGCTAGTGATCCGGGACGCCTCTCACTCTCCTACGAGCAGTACTTC.

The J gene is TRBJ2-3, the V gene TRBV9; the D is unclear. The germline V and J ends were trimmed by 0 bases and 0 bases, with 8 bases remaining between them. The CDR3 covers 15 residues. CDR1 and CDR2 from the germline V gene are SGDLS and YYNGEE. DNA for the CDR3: TGTGCCAGCAGCGTAGGTGGTGGGAGCACAGATACGCAGTATTTT. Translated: CASSVGGGSTDTQYF.

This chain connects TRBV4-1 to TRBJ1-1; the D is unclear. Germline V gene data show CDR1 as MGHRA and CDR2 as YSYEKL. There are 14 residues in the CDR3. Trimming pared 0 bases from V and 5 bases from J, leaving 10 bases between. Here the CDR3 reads CASSQESTWTEAFF. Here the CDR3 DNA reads TGCGCCAGCAGCCAAGAATCCACGTGGACTGAAGCTTTCTTT.

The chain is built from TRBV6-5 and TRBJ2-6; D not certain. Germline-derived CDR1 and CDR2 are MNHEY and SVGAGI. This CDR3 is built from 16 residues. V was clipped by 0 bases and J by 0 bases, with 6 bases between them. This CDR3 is CASSYSYSSGANVLTF. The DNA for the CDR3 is TGTGCCAGCAGTTACTCCTACAGCTCTGGGGCCAACGTCCTGACTTTC.

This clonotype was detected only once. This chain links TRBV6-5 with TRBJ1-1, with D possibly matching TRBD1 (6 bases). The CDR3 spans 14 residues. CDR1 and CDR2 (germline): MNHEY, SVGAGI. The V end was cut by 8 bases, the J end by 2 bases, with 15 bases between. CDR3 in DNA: TGTGCCAGCCGACAGGTTAGAAGCAACACTGAAGCTTTCTTT. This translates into CASRQVRSNTEAFF.

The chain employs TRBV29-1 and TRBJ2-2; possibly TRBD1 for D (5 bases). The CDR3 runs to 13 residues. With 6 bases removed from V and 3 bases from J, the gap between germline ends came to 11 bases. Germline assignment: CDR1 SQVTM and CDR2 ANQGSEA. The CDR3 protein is CSVAGQDTGELFF. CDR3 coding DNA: TGCAGCGTAGCCGGACAAGACACCGGGGAGCTGTTTTTT.

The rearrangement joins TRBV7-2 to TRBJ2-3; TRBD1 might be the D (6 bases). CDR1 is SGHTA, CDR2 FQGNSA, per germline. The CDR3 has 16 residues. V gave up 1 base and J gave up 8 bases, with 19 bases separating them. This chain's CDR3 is CASSLVDTGWGGTQYF. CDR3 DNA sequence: TGTGCCAGCAGCTTAGTCGATACAGGGTGGGGTGGTACGCAGTATTTT. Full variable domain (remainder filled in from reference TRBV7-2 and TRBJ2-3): GAGVSQSPSNKVTEKGKDVELRCDPISGHTALYWYRQSLGQGLEFLIYFQGNSAPDKSGLPSDRFSAERTGGSVSTLTIQRTQQEDSAVYLCASSLVDTGWGGTQYFGPGTRLTVL.

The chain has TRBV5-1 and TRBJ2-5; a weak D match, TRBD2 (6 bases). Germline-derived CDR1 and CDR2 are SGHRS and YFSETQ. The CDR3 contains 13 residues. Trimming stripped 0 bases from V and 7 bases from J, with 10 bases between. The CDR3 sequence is CASSLEPGGTQYF. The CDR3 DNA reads TGCGCCAGCAGCTTGGAGCCCGGGGGGACCCAGTACTTC.

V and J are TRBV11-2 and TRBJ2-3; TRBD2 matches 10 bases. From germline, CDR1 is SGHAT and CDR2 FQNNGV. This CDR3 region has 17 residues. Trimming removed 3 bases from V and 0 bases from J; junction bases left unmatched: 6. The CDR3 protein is CASSFWLAGASTDTQYF. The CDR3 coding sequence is TGTGCCAGCAGCTTCTGGCTAGCGGGGGCTAGCACAGATACGCAGTATTTT.

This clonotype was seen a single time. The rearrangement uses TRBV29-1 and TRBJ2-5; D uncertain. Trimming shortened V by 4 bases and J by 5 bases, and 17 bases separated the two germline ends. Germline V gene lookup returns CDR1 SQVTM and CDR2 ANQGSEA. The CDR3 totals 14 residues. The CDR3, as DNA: TGCAGCGTTGGGAGTGGAGTGAGGTGGGAGACCCAGTACTTC. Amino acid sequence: CSVGSGVRWETQYF.

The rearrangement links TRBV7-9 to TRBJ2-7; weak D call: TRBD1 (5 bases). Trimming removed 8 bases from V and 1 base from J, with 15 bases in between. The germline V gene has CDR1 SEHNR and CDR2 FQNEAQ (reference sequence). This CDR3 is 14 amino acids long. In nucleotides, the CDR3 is TGTGCCAGCGGTCCGAAGGGGTTATCCTACGAGCAGTACTTC. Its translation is CASGPKGLSYEQYF.

The CDR3 sequence is CASSLERDSTDTQYF. CDR3 DNA sequence: TGTGCCAGCAGCTTGGAACGGGATTCAACAGATACGCAGTATTTT. The genes are TRBV5-6 and TRBJ2-3; perhaps TRBD2 as D (5 bases). Germline V gene sequence: CDR1 SGHDT, CDR2 YYEEEE. The CDR3 runs 15 residues. V lost 0 bases and J lost 3, with 11 bases in between.

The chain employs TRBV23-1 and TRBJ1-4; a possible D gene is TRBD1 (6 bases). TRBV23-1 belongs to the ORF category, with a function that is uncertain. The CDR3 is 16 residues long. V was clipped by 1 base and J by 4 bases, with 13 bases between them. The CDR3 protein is CASSQFPDSHNEKLFF. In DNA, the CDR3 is TGCGCCAGCAGTCAATTCCCGGACAGCCATAATGAAAAACTGTTTTTT.

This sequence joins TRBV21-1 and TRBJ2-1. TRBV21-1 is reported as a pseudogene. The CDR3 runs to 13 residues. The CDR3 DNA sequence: TGTGCCAGCAGCAATAGGGCTTCGAATGAGCAGTTCTTC. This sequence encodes CASSNRASNEQFF.

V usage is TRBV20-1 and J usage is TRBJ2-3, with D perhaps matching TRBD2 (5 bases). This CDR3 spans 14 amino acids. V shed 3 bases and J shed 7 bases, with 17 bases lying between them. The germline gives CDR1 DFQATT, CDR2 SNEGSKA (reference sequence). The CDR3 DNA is TGCAGTGCTAGGCCGGCTGCCAGCGGATATACGCAGTATTTT. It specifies CSARPAASGYTQYF.

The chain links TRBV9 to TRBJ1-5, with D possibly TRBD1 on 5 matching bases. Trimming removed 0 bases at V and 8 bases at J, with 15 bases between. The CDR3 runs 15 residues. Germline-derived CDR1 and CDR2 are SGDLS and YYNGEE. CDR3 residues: CASSVVRGFGKPQHF. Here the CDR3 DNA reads TGTGCCAGCAGCGTAGTACGGGGCTTTGGGAAGCCCCAGCATTTT.

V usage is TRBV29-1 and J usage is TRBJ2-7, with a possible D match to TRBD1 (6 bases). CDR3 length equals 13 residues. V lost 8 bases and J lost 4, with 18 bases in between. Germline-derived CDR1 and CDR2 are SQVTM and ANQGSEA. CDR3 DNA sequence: TGCAGCATCCGACAGGAGAACCTATACGAGCAGTACTTC. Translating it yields CSIRQENLYEQYF.

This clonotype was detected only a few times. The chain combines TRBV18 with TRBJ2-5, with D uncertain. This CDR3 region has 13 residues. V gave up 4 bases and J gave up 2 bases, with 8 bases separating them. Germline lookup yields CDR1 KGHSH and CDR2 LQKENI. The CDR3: CASSLGLQETQYF. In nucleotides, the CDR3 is TGTGCCAGCTCACTAGGCCTTCAAGAGACCCAGTACTTC.

CDR3: CASGLPGAPLTQYF. In DNA form, the CDR3 reads TGCGCCAGCGGACTTCCGGGGGCCCCTTTGACCCAGTACTTC. The chain has TRBV23-1 and TRBJ2-5, with D perhaps given as TRBD1 or TRBD2 (6 bases each). TRBV23-1 is noted as an ORF with a role that remains uncertain. This CDR3 has 14 amino acids. Trimming stripped 8 bases from V and 7 bases from J, with 20 bases between.

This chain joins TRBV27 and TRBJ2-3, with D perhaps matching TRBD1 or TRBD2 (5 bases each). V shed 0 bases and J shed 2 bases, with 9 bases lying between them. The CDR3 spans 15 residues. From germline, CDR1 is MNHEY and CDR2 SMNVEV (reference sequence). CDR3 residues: CASSLSGEPTDTQYF. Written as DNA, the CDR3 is TGTGCCAGCAGTTTATCGGGGGAACCCACAGATACGCAGTATTTT.

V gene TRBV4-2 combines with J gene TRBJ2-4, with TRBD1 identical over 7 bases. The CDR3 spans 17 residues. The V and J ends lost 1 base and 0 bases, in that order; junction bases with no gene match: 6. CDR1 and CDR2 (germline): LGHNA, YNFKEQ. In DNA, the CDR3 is TGTGCCAGCAGCCAAGTTGGGACAGTACTAGCCAAAAACATTCAGTACTTC. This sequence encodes CASSQVGTVLAKNIQYF.

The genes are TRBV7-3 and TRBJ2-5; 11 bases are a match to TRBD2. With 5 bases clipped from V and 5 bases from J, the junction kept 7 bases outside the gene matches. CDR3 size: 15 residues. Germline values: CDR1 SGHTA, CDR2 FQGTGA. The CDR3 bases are TGTGCCAGCAGCGCACTAGCGGGAGTCGGGGAGACCCAGTACTTC. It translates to CASSALAGVGETQYF.

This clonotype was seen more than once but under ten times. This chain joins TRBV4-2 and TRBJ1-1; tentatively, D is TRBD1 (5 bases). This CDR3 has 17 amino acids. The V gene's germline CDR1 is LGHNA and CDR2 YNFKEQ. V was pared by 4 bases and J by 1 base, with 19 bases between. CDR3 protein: CASSPTDSPAPNTEAFF. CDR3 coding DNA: TGTGCCAGCAGCCCTACAGACAGCCCAGCACCGAACACTGAAGCTTTCTTT.

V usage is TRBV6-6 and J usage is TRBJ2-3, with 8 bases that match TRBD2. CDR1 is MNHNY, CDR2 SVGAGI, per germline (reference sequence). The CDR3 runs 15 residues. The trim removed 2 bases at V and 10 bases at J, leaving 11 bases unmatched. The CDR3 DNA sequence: TGTGCCAGCAGTTACGACGCGGGGGGCCGGCGGGCGCAGTATTTT. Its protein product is CASSYDAGGRRAQYF.

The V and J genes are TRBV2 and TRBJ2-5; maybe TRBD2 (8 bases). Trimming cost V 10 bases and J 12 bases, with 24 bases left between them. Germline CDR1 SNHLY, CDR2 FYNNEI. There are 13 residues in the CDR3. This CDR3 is CATKREGASGKYF. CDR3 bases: TGTGCCACCAAACGGGAGGGGGCAAGTGGCAAGTACTTC.